This TCR beta chain was obtained from a study of CD8 T cells in ankylosing spondylitis. General observations from the study: With a CD8+ phenotype, disease-linked clones were relatively rare in peripheral blood. Apparently characteristic of ankylosing spondylitis blood was a TCR beta motif (under ten highly homologous variants). Reported data indicate significant enrichment of disease-linked clones within matched ankylosing spondylitis synovial fluid.

Germline lookup yields CDR1 SGHRS and CDR2 YFSETQ. The CDR3 has 15 amino acids. Note on this clonotype: What it binds is unknown. A single base separates this from a much larger clone, so it may be a read error.

Researchers built TCR beta libraries using quantitative 5'-RACE with molecular barcodes. Via MiXCR, TCRdb re-called the 5' RACE reads, giving one row per CDR3 protein. The sample has 750,000 to 850,000 distinct CDR3 sequences, roughly 12% seen once; the top ten hold 0.51%. The clonotype was recovered from a male donor with ankylosing spondylitis. The material sequenced was blood, either unsorted or a sorted T cell fraction (not recorded which). The chain employs TRBV5-1 and TRBJ1-1; D remains ambiguous. The CDR3 protein is CASGLSAAMNTEAFF. CDR3 nucleotide sequence: TGCGCCAGCGGCTTGTCGGCGGCTATGAACACTGAAGCTTTCTTT.